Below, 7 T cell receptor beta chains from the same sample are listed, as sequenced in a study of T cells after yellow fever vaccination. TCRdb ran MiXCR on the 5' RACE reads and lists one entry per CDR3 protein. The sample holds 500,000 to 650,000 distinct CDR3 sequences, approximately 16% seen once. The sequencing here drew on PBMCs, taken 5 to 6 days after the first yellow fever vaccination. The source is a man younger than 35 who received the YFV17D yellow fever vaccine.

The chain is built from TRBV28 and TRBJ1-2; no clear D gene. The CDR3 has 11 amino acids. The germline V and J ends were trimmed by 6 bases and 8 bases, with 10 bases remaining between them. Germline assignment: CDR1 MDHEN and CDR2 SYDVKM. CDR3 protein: CASSDKFGYTF. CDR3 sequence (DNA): TGTGCCAGCAGCGACAAGTTCGGCTACACCTTC.

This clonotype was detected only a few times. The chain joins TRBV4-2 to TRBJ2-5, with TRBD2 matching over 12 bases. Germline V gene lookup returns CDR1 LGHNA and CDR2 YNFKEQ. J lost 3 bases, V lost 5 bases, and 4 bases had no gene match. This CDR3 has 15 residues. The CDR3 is CASSYRLAGEETQYF. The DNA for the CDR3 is TGTGCCAGCAGCTATAGACTAGCGGGGGAAGAGACCCAGTACTTC.

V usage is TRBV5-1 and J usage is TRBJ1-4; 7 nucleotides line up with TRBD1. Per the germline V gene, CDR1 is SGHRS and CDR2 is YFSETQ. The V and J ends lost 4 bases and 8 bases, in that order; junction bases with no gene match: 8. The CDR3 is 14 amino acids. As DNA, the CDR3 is TGCGCCAGCAGCCGGGACAGTGTAAACGAAAAACTGTTTTTT. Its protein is CASSRDSVNEKLFF.

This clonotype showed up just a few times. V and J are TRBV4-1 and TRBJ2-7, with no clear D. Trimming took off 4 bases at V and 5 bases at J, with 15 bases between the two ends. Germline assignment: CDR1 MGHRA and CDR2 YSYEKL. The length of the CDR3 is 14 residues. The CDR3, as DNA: TGCGCCAGCAGCCTAGTCGATCAGGACGACGAGCAGTACTTC. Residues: CASSLVDQDDEQYF.

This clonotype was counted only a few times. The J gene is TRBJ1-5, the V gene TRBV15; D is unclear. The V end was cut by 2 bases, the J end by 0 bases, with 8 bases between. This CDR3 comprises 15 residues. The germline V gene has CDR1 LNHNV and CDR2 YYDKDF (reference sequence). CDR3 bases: TGTGCCACCAGCAGACCCAGTTATAGCAATCAGCCCCAGCATTTT. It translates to CATSRPSYSNQPQHF.

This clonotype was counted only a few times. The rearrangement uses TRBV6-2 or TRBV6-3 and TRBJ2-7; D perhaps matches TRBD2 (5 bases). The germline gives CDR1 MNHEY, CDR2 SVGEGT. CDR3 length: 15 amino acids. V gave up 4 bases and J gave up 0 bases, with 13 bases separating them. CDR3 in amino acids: CASSSLAGSSYEQYV. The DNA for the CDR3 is TGTGCCAGCAGTTCCCTCGCGGGTAGCTCCTACGAGCAGTACGTC.

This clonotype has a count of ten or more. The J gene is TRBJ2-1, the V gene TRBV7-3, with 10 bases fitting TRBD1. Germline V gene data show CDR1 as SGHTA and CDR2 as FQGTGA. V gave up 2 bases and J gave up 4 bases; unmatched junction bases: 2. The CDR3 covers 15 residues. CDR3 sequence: CASSLGQGGYNEQFF. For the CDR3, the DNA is TGTGCCAGCAGCTTAGGACAGGGGGGATACAATGAGCAGTTCTTC.